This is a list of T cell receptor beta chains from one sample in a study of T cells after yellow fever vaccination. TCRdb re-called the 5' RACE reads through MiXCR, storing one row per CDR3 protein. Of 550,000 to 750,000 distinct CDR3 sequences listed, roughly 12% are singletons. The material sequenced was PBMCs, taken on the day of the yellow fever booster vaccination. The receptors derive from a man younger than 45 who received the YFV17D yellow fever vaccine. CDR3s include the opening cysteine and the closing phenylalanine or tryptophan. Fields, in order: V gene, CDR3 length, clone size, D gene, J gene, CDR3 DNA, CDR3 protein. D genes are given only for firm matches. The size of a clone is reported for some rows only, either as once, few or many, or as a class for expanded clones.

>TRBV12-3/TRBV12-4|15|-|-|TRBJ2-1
TGTGCCAGCAGTCCCATGCAGGGAGGCACAGATGAGCAGTTCTTC
CASSPMQGGTDEQFF
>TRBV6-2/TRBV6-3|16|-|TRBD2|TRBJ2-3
TGTGCCAGCAGTTACGGCCCCGGGGACTACACAGATACGCAGTATTTT
CASSYGPGDYTDTQYF
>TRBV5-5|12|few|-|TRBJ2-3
TGTGCCAGCAGCTTGGGTTTCTCGGGGGAGTATTTT
CASSLGFSGEYF
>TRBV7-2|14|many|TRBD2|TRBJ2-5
TGTGCCAGCAGCCTAGCGGGAGGCTCGGGTTCCCAGTACTTC
CASSLAGGSGSQYF
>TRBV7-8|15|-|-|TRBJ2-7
TGTGCCAGCAGCTTATCCCAGGGATGGAAGGACGAGCAGTACTTC
CASSLSQGWKDEQYF
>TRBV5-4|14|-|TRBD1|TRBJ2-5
TGTGCCAGCAGCAGCCCTGACAGGGATGAGACCCAGTACTTC
CASSSPDRDETQYF
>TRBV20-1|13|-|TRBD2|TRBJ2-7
TGCAGTGCTATCCCAGCGGGAGTCAGCGAGCAGTACTTC
CSAIPAGVSEQYF
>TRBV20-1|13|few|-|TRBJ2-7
TGCAGTGCCAGGGGCAGAGCGCCCTACGAGCAGTACTTC
CSARGRAPYEQYF
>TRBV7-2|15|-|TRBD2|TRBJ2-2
TGTGCCAGCAGCCTTCGACTAGCGGGCTCCGGGGAGCTGTTTTTT
CASSLRLAGSGELFF
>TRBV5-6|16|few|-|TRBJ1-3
TGTGCCAGCAGCTTGGCAGGGGACATTTCTGGAAACACCATATATTTT
CASSLAGDISGNTIYF
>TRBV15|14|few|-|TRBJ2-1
TGTGCCACCAGTTCAGGGAGGACCTACAATGAGCAGTTCTTC
CATSSGRTYNEQFF
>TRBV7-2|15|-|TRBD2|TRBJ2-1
TGTGCCAGCAGCTTTAGCGGGAGCGGGTACAATGAGCAGTTCTTC
CASSFSGSGYNEQFF
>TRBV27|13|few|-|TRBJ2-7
TGTGCCAGCAGTTCCCTACCACTCTACGAGCAGTACTTC
CASSSLPLYEQYF
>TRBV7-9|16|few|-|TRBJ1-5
TGTGCCAGCAGCTTAGGAGACGGGTTTCCCAATCAGCCCCAGCATTTT
CASSLGDGFPNQPQHF
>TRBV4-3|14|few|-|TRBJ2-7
TGCGCCAGCAGCCCTTACATGGGGCTCTACGAGCAGTACTTC
CASSPYMGLYEQYF
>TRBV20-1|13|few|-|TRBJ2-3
TGCAGTGCTAGTCGGGGGAGCACAGATACGCAGTATTTT
CSASRGSTDTQYF
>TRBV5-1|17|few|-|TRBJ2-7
TGCGCCAGCAATCGTGGCCCCGGGTACACTGAGTCCTACGAGCAGTACTTC
CASNRGPGYTESYEQYF
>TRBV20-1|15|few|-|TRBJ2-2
TGCAGTGCTAGCGGTCCGACCCGACGCACCGGGGAGCTGTTTTTT
CSASGPTRRTGELFF
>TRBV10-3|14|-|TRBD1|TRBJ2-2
TGTGCCATCAGTTATGAAAGGGACAGGGGGGAGCTGTTTTTT
CAISYERDRGELFF
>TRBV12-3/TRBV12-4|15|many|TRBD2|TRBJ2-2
TGTGCCAGCAGTCCGAGCGGGAGGGCCACCGGGGAGCTGTTTTTT
CASSPSGRATGELFF
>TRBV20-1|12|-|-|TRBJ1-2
TGCAGTGCCCCCCCTCGGGGGCCCGGCTACACCTTC
CSAPPRGPGYTF
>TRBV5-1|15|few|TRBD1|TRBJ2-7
TGCGCCAGCAGCTGGAGGACAGGGGGCTCTGGCGAGCAGTACTTC
CASSWRTGGSGEQYF
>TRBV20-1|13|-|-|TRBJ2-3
TGCAGTGCTAGGGGGTCTAGCACAGATACGCAGTATTTT
CSARGSSTDTQYF
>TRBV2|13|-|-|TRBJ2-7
TGTGCCAGCAGTGGGGTCAGGGGCCACGAGCAGTACTTC
CASSGVRGHEQYF
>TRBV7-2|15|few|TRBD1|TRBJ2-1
TGTGCCAGCAGTCCGGTCGGGACAGGGTTCGATGAGCAGTTCTTC
CASSPVGTGFDEQFF
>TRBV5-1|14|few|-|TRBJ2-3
TGCGCCAGCAGCTTGGGGCCCCCGGTGGATACGCAGTATTTT
CASSLGPPVDTQYF
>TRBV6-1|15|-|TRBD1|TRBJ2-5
TGTGCCAGCACTCGAAACGGACAGGGACAAGAGACCCAGTACTTC
CASTRNGQGQETQYF
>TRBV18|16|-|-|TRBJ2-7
TGTGCCAGCTCACCCCCGAAAATGTCAGGTTCCTACGAGCAGTACTTC
CASSPPKMSGSYEQYF
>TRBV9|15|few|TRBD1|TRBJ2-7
TGTGCCAGCAGCTCGACTGGGCAGGGGGTAGACGAGCAGTACTTC
CASSSTGQGVDEQYF
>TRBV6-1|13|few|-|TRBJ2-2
TGTGCCAGCAGAGGACGGTACACCGGGGAGCTGTTTTTT
CASRGRYTGELFF
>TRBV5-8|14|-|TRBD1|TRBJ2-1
TGTGCCAGCAGCTGGGCAGGGGGCACGAATGAGCAGTTCTTC
CASSWAGGTNEQFF
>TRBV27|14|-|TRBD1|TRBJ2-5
TGTGCCAGCGGTGGGACAGGGGCGGAAGAGACCCAGTACTTC
CASGGTGAEETQYF
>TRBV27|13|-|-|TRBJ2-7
TGTGCCAGCAGTTTACTAGGACCCGACGAGCAGTACTTC
CASSLLGPDEQYF
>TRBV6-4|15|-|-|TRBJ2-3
TGTGCCAGCAGTGACTTTGGCGGGAGCACAGATACGCAGTATTTT
CASSDFGGSTDTQYF
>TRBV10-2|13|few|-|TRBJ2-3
TGCGCCAGCAGTGAGCCCCGCGCAGATACGCAGTATTTT
CASSEPRADTQYF
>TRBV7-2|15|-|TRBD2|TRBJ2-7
TGTGCCAGCAGCTCCGGGACTAGCGTAACCTACGAGCAGTACTTC
CASSSGTSVTYEQYF
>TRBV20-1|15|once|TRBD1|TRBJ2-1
TGCAGTGCCCTACCCGGGACAGCAGCCTACAATGAGCAGTTCTTC
CSALPGTAAYNEQFF
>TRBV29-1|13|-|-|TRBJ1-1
TGCAGCGCCCGATTGGGGGGTAACACTGAAGCTTTCTTT
CSARLGGNTEAFF
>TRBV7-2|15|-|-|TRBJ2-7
TGTGCCAGCAGCTTATACCGGGCAGGGCTGTACGAGCAGTACTTC
CASSLYRAGLYEQYF
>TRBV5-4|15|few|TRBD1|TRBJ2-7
TGTGCCAGCAGCGCGATAGGACAGGGAACCTACGAGCAGTACTTC
CASSAIGQGTYEQYF
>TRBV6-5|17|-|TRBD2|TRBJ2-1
TGTGCCAGCAGTTACGCCCGGACAGAGAGCGGGAGAAGTGAGCAGTTCTTC
CASSYARTESGRSEQFF
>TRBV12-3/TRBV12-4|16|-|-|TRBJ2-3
TGTGCCAGCAGACCCGACCCGGCCCAACGGGGAGATACGCAGTATTTT
CASRPDPAQRGDTQYF
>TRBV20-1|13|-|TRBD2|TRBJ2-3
TGCATGGGACTAGCGGGATACACAGATACGCAGTATTTT
CMGLAGYTDTQYF
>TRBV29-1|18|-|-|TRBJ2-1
TGCAGCGTCCTCCCGGGACAGAGCCAAGGGACTAGGTTATATGAGCAGTTCTTC
CSVLPGQSQGTRLYEQFF
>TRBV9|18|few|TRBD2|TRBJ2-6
TGTGCCAGCAGTTTTCTAGCGGGAGGGTCCCCAAGGGCCAACGTCCTGACTTTC
CASSFLAGGSPRANVLTF
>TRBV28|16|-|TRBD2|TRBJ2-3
TGTGCCAGCAGCCAGACTAGCGGGAGGCGCACAGATACGCAGTATTTT
CASSQTSGRRTDTQYF
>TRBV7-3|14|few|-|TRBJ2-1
TGTGCCAGCAGCTTAATGGGGTCTAGTTGGGAGCAGTTCTTC
CASSLMGSSWEQFF
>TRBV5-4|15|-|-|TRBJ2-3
TGTGCCAGCAGCTGGCAGGCGCGGGACGCAGATACGCAGTATTTT
CASSWQARDADTQYF
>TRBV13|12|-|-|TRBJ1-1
TGTGCCAGCAGCCTCGCAAGATATGAAGCTTTCTTT
CASSLARYEAFF
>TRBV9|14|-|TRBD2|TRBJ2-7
TGTGCCAGCAGCGGTAGCGGGTTGGCTGTCGAGCAGTACTTC
CASSGSGLAVEQYF
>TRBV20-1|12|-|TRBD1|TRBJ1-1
TGCAGTGCTACCCAAAACCAGGGGGGAGCTTTCTTT
CSATQNQGGAFF
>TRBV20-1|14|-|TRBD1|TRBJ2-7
TGCAGTGCTAGGGCCGGACAGGCCGCCTACGAGCAGTACTTC
CSARAGQAAYEQYF
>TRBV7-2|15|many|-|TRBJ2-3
TGTGCCAGCAGCTTAGTTGGGGTGAGCACAGATACGCAGTATTTT
CASSLVGVSTDTQYF
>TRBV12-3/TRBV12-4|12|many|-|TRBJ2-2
TGTGCCAGCTTGACTGTCACCGGGGAGCTGTTTTTT
CASLTVTGELFF